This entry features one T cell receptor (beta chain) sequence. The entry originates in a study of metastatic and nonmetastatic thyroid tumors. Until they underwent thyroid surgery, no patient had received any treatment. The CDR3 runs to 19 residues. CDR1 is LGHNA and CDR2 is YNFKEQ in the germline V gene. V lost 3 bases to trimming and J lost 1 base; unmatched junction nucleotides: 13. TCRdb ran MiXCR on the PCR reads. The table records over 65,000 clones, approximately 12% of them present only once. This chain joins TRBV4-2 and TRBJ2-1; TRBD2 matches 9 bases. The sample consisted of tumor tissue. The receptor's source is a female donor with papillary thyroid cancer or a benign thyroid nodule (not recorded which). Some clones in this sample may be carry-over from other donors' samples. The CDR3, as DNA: TGTGCCAGCAGCCATGGGGTTGGGACTAGCCGGAGATCCTACAATGAGCAGTTCTTC. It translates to CASSHGVGTSRRSYNEQFF.